The subject of this entry is one T cell receptor beta chain. Its antigen is not known. The sample originates from a study of shared clonotypes between healthy human individuals. For the study at large: The donors, a couple of women and a few men, were aged 18 to 49. Broader study findings: Inspection by rarefaction showed sorted-subset sequencing to be incomplete despite large depth.

The length of the CDR3 is 14 residues. CDR1 SNHLY and CDR2 FYNNEI come from the germline V gene. V was cut by 3 bases and J by 1 base, with 10 bases left in between. Profiling relied on immunoSEQ multiplex PCR, and the TCRdb table lists in-frame clones only, not all of them. The sample has around 2,000,000 clones, over 85% seen once. Sequencing was done on a sample of naive CD4+ T cells sorted from blood. Subset meaning: CD45RA+ positively selected. The rearrangement joins TRBV2 to TRBJ2-7, with D perhaps matching TRBD1 (6 bases). This receptor was obtained from a man aged 18 to 29 in good health. CDR3 in amino acids: CASSDRDNSYEQYF. CDR3 in DNA: TGTGCCAGCAGTGACCGGGACAATTCCTACGAGCAGTACTTC.